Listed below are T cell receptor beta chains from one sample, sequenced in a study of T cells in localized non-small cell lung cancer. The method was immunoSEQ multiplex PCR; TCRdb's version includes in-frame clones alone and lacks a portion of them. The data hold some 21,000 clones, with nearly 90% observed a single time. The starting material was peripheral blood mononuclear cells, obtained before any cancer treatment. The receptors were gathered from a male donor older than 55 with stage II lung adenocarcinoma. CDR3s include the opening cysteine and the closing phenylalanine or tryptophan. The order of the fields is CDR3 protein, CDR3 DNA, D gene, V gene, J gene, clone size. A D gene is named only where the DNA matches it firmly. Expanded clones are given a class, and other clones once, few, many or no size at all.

CDR3: CASSLGGASGELFF; DNA: TGCGCCAGCAGCTTGGGGGGCGCCTCCGGGGAGCTGTTTTTT; D: NA; V: TRBV5-1; J: TRBJ2-2; size: NA
CDR3: CSANRNTEAFF; DNA: TGCAGTGCTAATCGGAACACTGAAGCTTTCTTT; D: NA; V: TRBV20-1; J: TRBJ1-1; size: once
CDR3: CASSQEAGGYNEQFF; DNA: TGTGCCAGCAGCCAAGAGGCAGGGGGTTACAATGAGCAGTTCTTC; D: TRBD1; V: TRBV14; J: TRBJ2-1; size: NA
CDR3: CAIRERDQRTQYF; DNA: TGTGCCATCAGGGAACGGGACCAACGGACCCAGTACTTC; D: NA; V: TRBV10-3; J: TRBJ2-5; size: NA
CDR3: CAISDLGLASTNEQFF; DNA: TGTGCCATCAGTGATCTTGGACTAGCCAGCACGAATGAGCAGTTCTTC; D: TRBD2; V: TRBV10-3; J: TRBJ2-1; size: NA
CDR3: CASSLPSPGAYEQYF; DNA: TGTGCCAGCAGCCTTCCCTCTCCAGGGGCCTACGAGCAGTACTTC; D: NA; V: TRBV11-3; J: TRBJ2-7; size: NA
CDR3: CASSTGGPSYGYTF; DNA: TGCGCCAGCAGTACAGGGGGTCCCTCCTATGGCTACACCTTC; D: TRBD1; V: TRBV10-2; J: TRBJ1-2; size: NA
CDR3: CASRRDRDGEQFF; DNA: TGTGCCAGCAGGAGAGACAGGGACGGTGAGCAGTTCTTC; D: TRBD1; V: TRBV7-9; J: TRBJ2-1; size: NA
CDR3: CASSQAEGLAGVDKNIQYF; DNA: TGTGCCAGCAGCCAAGCGGAGGGACTAGCGGGAGTCGACAAAAACATTCAGTACTTC; D: TRBD2; V: TRBV4-2; J: TRBJ2-4; size: NA
CDR3: CASSLNPNTGELFF; DNA: TGTGCCAGCAGCTTAAACCCGAACACCGGGGAGCTGTTTTTT; D: NA; V: TRBV7-3; J: TRBJ2-2; size: NA
CDR3: CASSQGFRGNQPQHF; DNA: TGTGCCAGCAGCCAAGGCTTCAGGGGCAATCAGCCCCAGCATTTT; D: NA; V: TRBV28; J: TRBJ1-5; size: NA
CDR3: CASSWDVDSQPQHF; DNA: TGTGCCAGCAGCTGGGACGTCGACAGTCAGCCCCAGCATTTT; D: NA; V: TRBV5-5; J: TRBJ1-5; size: NA
CDR3: CASSVAGGSASEQYF; DNA: TGTGCCAGCAGCGTAGCTGGGGGCTCCGCTTCCGAGCAGTACTTC; D: NA; V: TRBV9; J: TRBJ2-7; size: NA